The rows below give T cell receptor beta chains drawn from one sample of a study of T-cell reconstitution after alpha-beta-depleted transplantation in children. TCRdb redid the calling of the PCR reads with MiXCR, one entry per CDR3 protein. The table lists some 830,000 distinct CDR3 sequences, roughly 16% of them singletons, with roughly 4.8% in the top ten. The sequencing here drew on PBMCs, mostly from graft donor cells, taken 360 days after TCRalphabeta/CD19-depleted stem cell transplant. Source of these receptors: a male patient between 10 and 17 years old who had a stem cell transplant for acute lymphoblastic leukemia, so the T cells may come from the graft donor. Each CDR3 is given with its conserved first and last residue. The order of the fields is D gene, J gene, clone size, V gene, CDR3 DNA, CDR3 protein. A D gene is named only where the DNA matches it firmly. Not every row has a clone size; where given, it reads once, few, many or a size class.

TRBD2,TRBJ2-5,few,TRBV7-9,TGTGCCAGCAGCTTAGGTGGACTAGCGGATTCCAGACAGTACTTC,CASSLGGLADSRQYF
TRBD2,TRBJ2-1,-,TRBV27,TGTGCCAGCAGTTTGCATGGGACTAGCGGGGCTTATGAGCAGTTCTTC,CASSLHGTSGAYEQFF
-,TRBJ2-7,few,TRBV18,TGTGCCAGCTCACCTTATAGTCAGTCCCCCTACGAGCAGTACTTC,CASSPYSQSPYEQYF
-,TRBJ1-5,many,TRBV9,TGTGCCAGCAGCGCCGAGGGCAATCAGCCCCAGCATTTT,CASSAEGNQPQHF
TRBD2,TRBJ2-1,-,TRBV5-1,TGCGCCAGCAGCTTTCCCGGCGGGAGTTGGGTTAATGAGCAGTTCTTC,CASSFPGGSWVNEQFF
-,TRBJ2-1,-,TRBV18,TGTGCCAGCTCGGAGCCGTGGAAGATACGGGATGAGCAGTTCTTC,CASSEPWKIRDEQFF
-,TRBJ2-3,-,TRBV20-1,TGCAGTGCTAGAGATCGGGAGACTAGCACAGATACGCAGTATTTT,CSARDRETSTDTQYF
-,TRBJ2-7,many,TRBV7-2,TGTGCCAGCAGCTTAATTCGGGGGTCATACTACGAGCAGTACTTC,CASSLIRGSYYEQYF
-,TRBJ2-7,-,TRBV27,TGTGCCAGCAGTTTAGGCGCGACAGCACACTACGAGCAGTACTTC,CASSLGATAHYEQYF
-,TRBJ2-5,-,TRBV29-1,TGCAGTACGGGGGGCCGGTGGCAAGAGACCCAGTACTTC,CSTGGRWQETQYF
-,TRBJ1-1,many,TRBV5-1,TGCGCCAGCAGCTTATGGGGGTACACTGAAGCTTTCTTT,CASSLWGYTEAFF
TRBD1,TRBJ2-5,-,TRBV4-1,TGCGCCAGCAGCCGACAGGGTGTTGAGACCCAGTACTTC,CASSRQGVETQYF
TRBD1,TRBJ1-2,-,TRBV12-3/TRBV12-4,TGTGCCAGCAGTTTACGGGGACAGGGGTTCTATGGCTACACCTTC,CASSLRGQGFYGYTF
-,TRBJ2-3,many,TRBV6-6,TGTGCCAGCAGGTCAGGGTTAGATACGCAGTATTTT,CASRSGLDTQYF
-,TRBJ1-2,-,TRBV5-5,TGTGCCAGCAGCTTGGACGGAGGGGCCGGTGGCTACACCTTC,CASSLDGGAGGYTF
-,TRBJ1-3,-,TRBV2,TGTGCCAGCAGTGAGGCGCCCCAGAGCTCTGGAAACACCATATATTTT,CASSEAPQSSGNTIYF
-,TRBJ2-7,few,TRBV9,TGTGCCAGCAGCGTAGGGGGCAGGGCCCTCGAGCAGTACTTC,CASSVGGRALEQYF
-,TRBJ2-6,-,TRBV30,TGTGCCCGAAGGGTCCCCAGCTCTGGGGCCAACGTCCTGACTTTC,CARRVPSSGANVLTF
-,TRBJ1-5,-,TRBV5-1,TGCGCCAGCAGCTTGGGGCAAGGGGGGAATCATCAGCCCCAGCATTTT,CASSLGQGGNHQPQHF
-,TRBJ2-1,-,TRBV25-1,TGTGCCAGCAGTGGAGGGATAGACAGGAATGAGCAGTTCTTC,CASSGGIDRNEQFF
-,TRBJ2-7,-,TRBV7-8,TGTGCCAGCAGCTCCACACAGGGAACCTACGAGCAGTACTTC,CASSSTQGTYEQYF
-,TRBJ2-5,-,TRBV25-1,TGTGCCAGCAGTACAAGTCAGCGGGAAGAGACCCAGTACTTC,CASSTSQREETQYF
TRBD2,TRBJ2-7,-,TRBV9,TGTGCCAGCAGCGTGACGACTAGCCAAACGGAAGGGCAGTACTTC,CASSVTTSQTEGQYF
-,TRBJ2-6,-,TRBV20-1,TGCAGTGCTAGAGATGAAAGGAGCGGGGCCAACGTCCTGACTTTC,CSARDERSGANVLTF
-,TRBJ2-7,few,TRBV12-3/TRBV12-4,TGTGCCAGCAGTTTAGGGAAGTCCAGTAGGCAGTACTTC,CASSLGKSSRQYF
-,TRBJ2-7,-,TRBV15,TGTGCCACCAGCAGAAGTCCTAGCTACTACGAGCAGTACTTC,CATSRSPSYYEQYF
-,TRBJ2-3,-,TRBV5-5,TGTGCCAGCAGCTTGACGCGGACGGTCAGCACAGATACGCAGTATTTT,CASSLTRTVSTDTQYF
-,TRBJ1-5,few,TRBV20-1,TGCAGTGCTGGTTATCCGGCAAGACGCAATCAGCCCCAGCATTTT,CSAGYPARRNQPQHF
-,TRBJ2-5,few,TRBV3-1,TGTGCCAGCAGCCAAGAAATTGGCTTGGAGACCCAGTACTTC,CASSQEIGLETQYF
-,TRBJ1-1,few,TRBV21-1,TGTGCCAGCAGCAGGAAGACAGGGTGTAGCACTGAAGCTTTCTTT,CASSRKTGCSTEAFF
-,TRBJ1-3,-,TRBV5-5,TGTGCCAGCAGCCCCGTTTCCGTGGTCTACTCTGGAAACACCATATATTTT,CASSPVSVVYSGNTIYF
-,TRBJ2-3,few,TRBV5-1,TGCGCCAGCGGGGAGACGACGACCCCAGATACGCAGTATTTT,CASGETTTPDTQYF
-,TRBJ1-5,-,TRBV27,TGTGCCAGCAGTTCCCACCGGGGACCGATTAGCAATCAGCCCCAGCATTTT,CASSSHRGPISNQPQHF
-,TRBJ2-2,many,TRBV29-1,TGCAGCGTTCTTAAGGACACCGGGGAGCTGTTTTTT,CSVLKDTGELFF
-,TRBJ2-1,few,TRBV7-9,TGTGCCAGCAGCTTCGACATCCGTGGGGGGAGCTCCTACAATGAGCAGTTCTTC,CASSFDIRGGSSYNEQFF
TRBD2,TRBJ2-1,-,TRBV7-2,TGTGCCAGCAGCTTAGCGTGGGTAGCGGGAGTTACATACAATGAGCAGTTCTTC,CASSLAWVAGVTYNEQFF
-,TRBJ2-6,-,TRBV2,TGTGCCAGGAACGACAAGTCCGGGGCCAACGTCCTGACTTTC,CARNDKSGANVLTF
TRBD1,TRBJ1-5,-,TRBV4-1,TGCGCCAGCAGCCAAGCGGGACAGGGGGTTCAGCCCCAGCATTTT,CASSQAGQGVQPQHF
TRBD1,TRBJ2-1,-,TRBV24-1,TGTGCCACCAGTGGGACAGGGGTCCCGGGCGGGCTCTCCTACAATGAGCAGTTCTTC,CATSGTGVPGGLSYNEQFF
-,TRBJ2-7,few,TRBV20-1,TGCAGTCCTCCAGGATGGGCGTCCCTAGACGAGCAGTACTTC,CSPPGWASLDEQYF
-,TRBJ1-1,-,TRBV5-1,TGCGCCAGCAGCCCCCTGCCGGCTATGAACACTGAAGCTTTCTTT,CASSPLPAMNTEAFF
-,TRBJ2-7,many,TRBV15,TGTGCCACCGCCGGGGCTCGACTATATTCCTACGAGCAGTACTTC,CATAGARLYSYEQYF
-,TRBJ2-4,few,TRBV12-3/TRBV12-4,TGTGCCAGCAGGGTCTCTAGCGTAACCGGAAACATTCAGTACTTC,CASRVSSVTGNIQYF